This T cell receptor (beta chain) was recorded in a study of blood T cell repertoires in COVID-19. Only in-frame clones appear in the TCRdb table, and some are missing; sequencing was by immunoSEQ multiplex PCR. Of 55,000 to 65,000 clones in the sample, approximately 90% are singletons; the top ten hold around 9.1%. Germline V gives CDR1 SGHTA, CDR2 FQGNSA. The CDR3 extends over 14 amino acids. V lost 1 base, J lost 9 bases, and 15 bases lay in between. Sample: peripheral blood. The chain joins TRBV7-2 to TRBJ2-5; possible D gene TRBD2, 5 bases. This sequence originates from a human donor with acute or convalescent COVID-19. The donor label of this sample is uncertain. The CDR3 coding sequence is TGTGCCAGCAGCTTAGTTCGACGAAACGGGGCCCAGTACTTC. The encoded protein is CASSLVRRNGAQYF.